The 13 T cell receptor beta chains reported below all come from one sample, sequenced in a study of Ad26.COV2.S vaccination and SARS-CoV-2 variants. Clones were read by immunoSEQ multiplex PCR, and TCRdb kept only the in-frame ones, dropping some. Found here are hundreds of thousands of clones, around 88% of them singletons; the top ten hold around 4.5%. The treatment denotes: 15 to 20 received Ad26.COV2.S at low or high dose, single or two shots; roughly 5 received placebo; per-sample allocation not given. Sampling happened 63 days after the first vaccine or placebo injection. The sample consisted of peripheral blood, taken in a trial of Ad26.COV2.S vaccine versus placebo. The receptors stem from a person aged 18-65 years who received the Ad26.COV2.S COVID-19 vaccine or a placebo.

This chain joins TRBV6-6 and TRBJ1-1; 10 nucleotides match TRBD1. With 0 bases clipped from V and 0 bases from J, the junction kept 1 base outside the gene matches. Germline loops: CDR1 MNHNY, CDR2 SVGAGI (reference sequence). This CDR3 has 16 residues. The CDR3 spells CASSYSGTGVNTEAFF. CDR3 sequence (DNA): TGTGCCAGCAGTTACTCGGGGACAGGGGTGAACACTGAAGCTTTCTTT.

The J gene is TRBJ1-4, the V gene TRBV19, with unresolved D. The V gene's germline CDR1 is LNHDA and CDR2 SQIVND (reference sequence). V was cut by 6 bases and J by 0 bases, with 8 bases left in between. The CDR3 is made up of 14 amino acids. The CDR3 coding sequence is TGTGCCAGTAGGAAGTTTGCAACTAATGAAAAACTGTTTTTT. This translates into CASRKFATNEKLFF.

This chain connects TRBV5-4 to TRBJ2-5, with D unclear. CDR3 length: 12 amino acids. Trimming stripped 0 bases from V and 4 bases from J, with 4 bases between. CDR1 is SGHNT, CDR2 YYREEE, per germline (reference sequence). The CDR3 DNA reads TGTGCCAGCAGCTTGGAGGGAGAGACCCAGTACTTC. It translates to CASSLEGETQYF.

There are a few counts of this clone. The CDR3 loop is CSVATSGAQETQYF. The CDR3 coding sequence is TGCAGCGTTGCGACTAGCGGGGCACAAGAGACCCAGTACTTC. J is TRBJ2-5 and V is TRBV29-1; TRBD2 matches 11 bases. Germline CDR1 SQVTM, CDR2 ANQGSEA. Germline trimming cut 4 bases from V and 2 bases from J; bases unmatched to any gene: 3. This CDR3 region has 14 residues.

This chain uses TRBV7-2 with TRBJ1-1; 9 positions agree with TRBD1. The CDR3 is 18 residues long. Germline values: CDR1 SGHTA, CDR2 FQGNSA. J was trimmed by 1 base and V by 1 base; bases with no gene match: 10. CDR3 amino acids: CASSLGTGQGWRNTEAFF. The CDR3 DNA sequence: TGTGCCAGCAGCTTAGGTACGGGACAGGGATGGAGGAACACTGAAGCTTTCTTT.

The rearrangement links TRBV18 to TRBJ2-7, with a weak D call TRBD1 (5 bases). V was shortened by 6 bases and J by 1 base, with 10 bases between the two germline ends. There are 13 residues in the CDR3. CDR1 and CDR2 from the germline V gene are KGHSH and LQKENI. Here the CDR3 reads CASSIQGSYEQYF. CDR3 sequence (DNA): TGTGCCAGCTCTATCCAGGGTTCCTACGAGCAGTACTTC.

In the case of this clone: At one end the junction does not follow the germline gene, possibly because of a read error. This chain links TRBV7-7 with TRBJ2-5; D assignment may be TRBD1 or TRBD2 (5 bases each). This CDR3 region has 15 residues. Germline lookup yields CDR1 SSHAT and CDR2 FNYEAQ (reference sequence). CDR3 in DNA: TGTGCTAGCAGCTCCTTTCCCGGGACCCAAGAGACCCAGTACTTC. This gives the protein CASSSFPGTQETQYF. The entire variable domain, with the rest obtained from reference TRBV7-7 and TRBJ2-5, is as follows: GAGVSQSPRYKVTKRGQDVTLRCDPISSHATLYWYQQALGQGPEFLTYFNYEAQPDKSGLPSDRFSAERPEGSISTLTIQRTEQRDSAMYRCASSSFPGTQETQYFGPGTRLLVL.

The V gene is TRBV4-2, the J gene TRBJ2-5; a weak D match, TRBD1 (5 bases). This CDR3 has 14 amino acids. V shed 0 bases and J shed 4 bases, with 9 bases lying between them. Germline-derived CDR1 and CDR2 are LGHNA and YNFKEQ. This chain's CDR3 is CASSQDFQGETQYF. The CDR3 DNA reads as TGTGCCAGCAGCCAAGATTTCCAGGGAGAGACCCAGTACTTC.

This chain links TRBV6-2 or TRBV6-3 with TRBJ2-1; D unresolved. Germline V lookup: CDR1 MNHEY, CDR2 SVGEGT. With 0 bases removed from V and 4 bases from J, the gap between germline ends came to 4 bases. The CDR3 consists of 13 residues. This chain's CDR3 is CASSYSTYNEQFF. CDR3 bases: TGTGCCAGCAGTTACTCGACATACAATGAGCAGTTCTTC.

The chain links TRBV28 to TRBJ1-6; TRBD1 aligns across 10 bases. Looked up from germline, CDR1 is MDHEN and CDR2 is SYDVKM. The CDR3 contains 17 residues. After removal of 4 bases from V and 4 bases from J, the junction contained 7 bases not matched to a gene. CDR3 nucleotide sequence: TGTGCCAGCAGTTCCCCGGGACAGGGGTTGTATAATTCACCCCTCCACTTT. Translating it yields CASSSPGQGLYNSPLHF.

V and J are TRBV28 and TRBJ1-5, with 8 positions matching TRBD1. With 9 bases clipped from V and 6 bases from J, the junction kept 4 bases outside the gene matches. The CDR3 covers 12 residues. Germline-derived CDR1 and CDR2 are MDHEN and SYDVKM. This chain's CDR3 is CASKQGGQPQHF. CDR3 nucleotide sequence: TGTGCCAGTAAACAGGGGGGTCAGCCCCAGCATTTT.

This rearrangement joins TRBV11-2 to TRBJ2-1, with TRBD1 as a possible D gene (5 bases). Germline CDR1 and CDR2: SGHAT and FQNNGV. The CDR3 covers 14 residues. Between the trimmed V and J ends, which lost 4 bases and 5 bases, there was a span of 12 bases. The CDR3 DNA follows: TGTGCCAGCAGCTCTTCGGACAACAACAATGAGCAGTTCTTC. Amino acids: CASSSSDNNNEQFF.

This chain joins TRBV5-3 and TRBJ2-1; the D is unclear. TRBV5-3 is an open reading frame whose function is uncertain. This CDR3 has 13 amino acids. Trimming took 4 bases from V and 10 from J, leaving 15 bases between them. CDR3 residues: CARSLQPSKEQFF. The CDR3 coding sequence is TGTGCCAGAAGCCTCCAACCCTCTAAGGAGCAGTTCTTC.